This is a list of T cell receptor beta chains from one sample in a study of blood T cell repertoires in COVID-19. Data came from immunoSEQ multiplex PCR; TCRdb stores just in-frame clones and leaves some out. The data contain under 200,000 clones, roughly 84% of them singletons. Sequencing was done on a sample of peripheral blood. The receptors originated from a man younger than 35 with active or convalescent COVID-19. CDR3s include the opening cysteine and the closing phenylalanine or tryptophan. A D gene is named only where the DNA matches it firmly. Not all rows give a size; the values are once, few, many and, for expanded clones, a class.

V gene	D gene	J gene	clone size	CDR3 DNA	CDR3 protein
TRBV15	TRBD1	TRBJ2-1	-	TGTGCCACCAGCAGAGATAGGAGGGACAGGGCGAATGAGCAGTTCTTC	CATSRDRRDRANEQFF
TRBV28	-	TRBJ1-2	many	TGTGCCAGCAGTTTGGAGGGGAGGATTAACTATGGCTACACCTTC	CASSLEGRINYGYTF
TRBV7-6	-	TRBJ2-2	-	TGTGCCAGCAGCGTCGGACACGGGCCGGAGGGGGAGCTGTTTTTT	CASSVGHGPEGELFF
TRBV19	TRBD2	TRBJ2-7	-	TGTGCCAGTGCCACAGCGGGAGGCGTCAACGAGCAGTACTTC	CASATAGGVNEQYF
TRBV6-5	-	TRBJ1-1	-	TGTGCCAGCAGTTATGACATGAACACTGAAGCTTTCTTT	CASSYDMNTEAFF
TRBV29-1	-	TRBJ1-5	-	TGCAGCGTTGCATTCGGAGGGAGCAATCAGCCCCAGCATTTT	CSVAFGGSNQPQHF
TRBV6-4	TRBD1	TRBJ2-2	-	TGTGCCAGCAGTGGACAGGGTGATGGAACCGGGGAGCTGTTTTTT	CASSGQGDGTGELFF
TRBV6-5	-	TRBJ1-5	-	TGTGCCAGCAGTTACAACCAGGCCAATCAGCCCCAGCATTTT	CASSYNQANQPQHF
TRBV2	TRBD1	TRBJ2-2	-	TGTGCCAGCAGTCGACAGGGATTAGCCGGGGAGCTGTTTTTT	CASSRQGLAGELFF
TRBV25-1	TRBD1	TRBJ2-6	-	TGTGCCAGCAAGCGGGGACAGGGGGCTTATGGGGCCAACGTCCTGACTTTC	CASKRGQGAYGANVLTF
TRBV5-8	-	TRBJ1-6	-	TGTGCCAGCAGCTTATTTCGAGGGCCTTCACCCCTCCACTTT	CASSLFRGPSPLHF
TRBV11-1	TRBD2	TRBJ2-5	-	TGTGCCAGCAGCTTAGCGGTAGGACTAGCGGGTGGGAAGACCCAGTACTTC	CASSLAVGLAGGKTQYF
TRBV11-2	-	TRBJ1-4	-	TGTGCCAGCAGCTTAGATGGTGGAGGGGTTGGTGAAAAACTGTTTTTT	CASSLDGGGVGEKLFF
TRBV19	-	TRBJ1-4	-	TGTGCCAGTAGTGAGGGAGGTGATGAAAAACTGTTTTTT	CASSEGGDEKLFF
TRBV7-8	-	TRBJ2-1	once	TGTGCCAGCAGCTTAGAGTCAGGTGCTGAGCAGTTCTTC	CASSLESGAEQFF
TRBV5-8	TRBD1	TRBJ1-1	-	TGTGCCAGCGGGCAGGGGGCCCGTATAGGCACTGAAGCTTTCTTT	CASGQGARIGTEAFF
TRBV30	TRBD2	TRBJ2-2	once	TGTGCCTGGAGTGTGGACAGCGGGAGCACCGGGGAGCTGTTTTTT	CAWSVDSGSTGELFF
TRBV11-2	-	TRBJ1-1	-	TGTGCCAGCAGCGCGGGGGCTGCTGAAGCTTTCTTT	CASSAGAAEAFF
TRBV3-1/TRBV3-2	-	TRBJ1-5	once	TGTGCCAGCAGCCAAGACCTAGATCAGCCCCAGCATTTT	CASSQDLDQPQHF
TRBV4-2	TRBD1	TRBJ1-5	few	TGTGCCAGCAGCCAAGATTTAATCAGGGGGCCGAGCAATCAGCCCCAGCATTTT	CASSQDLIRGPSNQPQHF
TRBV11-2	-	TRBJ1-6	-	TGTGCCAGCAGCTTCAGGGATTCACCCCTCCACTTT	CASSFRDSPLHF
TRBV5-1	-	TRBJ1-4	medium-sized	TGCGCCAGCAGCGCAGCACACGGGGGAGGCCCTGAAAAACTGTTTTTT	CASSAAHGGGPEKLFF
TRBV4-3	-	TRBJ2-2	few	TGCGCCAGCAGCCAAGGACTTTTCGGCACCGGGGAGCTGTTTTTT	CASSQGLFGTGELFF
TRBV7-9	-	TRBJ2-7	few	TGTGCCAGCAGCTTAATGCAGGGGCCATACGAGCAGTACTTC	CASSLMQGPYEQYF
TRBV5-1	TRBD1	TRBJ2-1	-	TGCGCCAGCAGCTTCCGGACAGGGGGCGATGAGCAGTTCTTC	CASSFRTGGDEQFF
TRBV11-3	TRBD2	TRBJ2-7	-	TGTGCCAGCAGCTCTAGCGGGGCAACCTACGAGCAGTACTTC	CASSSSGATYEQYF
TRBV28	-	TRBJ1-1	-	TGTGCCAGCAGTTTAGGACAGATGAACACTGAAGCTTTCTTT	CASSLGQMNTEAFF
TRBV7-6	-	TRBJ2-1	-	TGTGCCAGCAGCTTATTAGCGGAGGGGTACAATGAGCAGTTCTTC	CASSLLAEGYNEQFF
TRBV4-2	-	TRBJ1-1	-	TGTGCCAGCAGCCAAGTCGGGGGGAGGTTGAACACTGAAGCTTTCTTT	CASSQVGGRLNTEAFF
TRBV2	TRBD1	TRBJ2-6	-	TGTGCCATCCGGGACAGCGCTTTCTCTGGGGCCAACGTCCTGACTTTC	CAIRDSAFSGANVLTF
TRBV5-6	TRBD1	TRBJ2-7	-	TGTGCCAGCAGATCAGACAGGGACGAGCAGTACTTC	CASRSDRDEQYF
TRBV29-1	TRBD2	TRBJ2-1	-	TGCAGCGTTGGGGCTAGCGGCCACAATGAGCAGTTCTTC	CSVGASGHNEQFF
TRBV21-1	-	TRBJ1-5	-	TGTGCCAGCAGCAAAGGATCTACCCATAGCAATCAGCCCCAGCATTTT	CASSKGSTHSNQPQHF
TRBV18	TRBD1	TRBJ1-1	-	TGTGCCAGCTACCCGGACAGGGGGGCTGAAGCTTTCTTT	CASYPDRGAEAFF
TRBV15	-	TRBJ1-1	-	TGTGCCACCAGCCTTCCCGGGGGACGCTCGAACACTGAAGCTTTCTTT	CATSLPGGRSNTEAFF
TRBV6-5	TRBD2	TRBJ2-7	-	TGTGCCACCTCGGCGAGCGGACTAGCGTACGAGCAGTACTTC	CATSASGLAYEQYF
TRBV4-1	-	TRBJ2-6	-	TGCGCCAGCAGCCAAGGGGTTTTGGTAGCCTCTGGGGCCAACGTCCTGACTTTC	CASSQGVLVASGANVLTF
TRBV7-2	TRBD2	TRBJ2-5	-	TGTGCCAGCAGCTTACCTGCGGGGGGCAAAGAGACCCAGTACTTC	CASSLPAGGKETQYF
TRBV29-1	TRBD1	TRBJ2-1	once	TGCAGCGTACCGGGACAGGGAGGATATGAGCAGTTCTTC	CSVPGQGGYEQFF
TRBV4-2	-	TRBJ1-1	-	TGTGCCAGCAGCCAACCGATCCTAAACACTGAAGCTTTCTTT	CASSQPILNTEAFF
TRBV7-3	TRBD1	TRBJ2-5	-	TGTGCCAGCAGCTTCCGGGACAGCCAAGAGACCCAGTACTTC	CASSFRDSQETQYF
TRBV6-5	-	TRBJ1-2	-	TGTGCCAGCAGTTTGAACGGAGGTAACTATGGCTACACCTTC	CASSLNGGNYGYTF
TRBV29-1	-	TRBJ2-7	-	TGCAGCGTTGAAACAGTCGGCGGGTATACCTACGAGCAGTACTTC	CSVETVGGYTYEQYF
TRBV6-5	TRBD1	TRBJ1-4	-	TGTGCCAGCAGCGCCGGGACAGGGGTTGAAAAACTGTTTTTT	CASSAGTGVEKLFF
TRBV7-9	-	TRBJ1-3	few	TGTGCCACCTTTTCACTCTCTGGAAACACCATATATTTT	CATFSLSGNTIYF
TRBV18	TRBD1	TRBJ2-7	-	TGTGCCAGCTCATTGGCGGGACAGGGGGCCTACGAGCAGTACTTC	CASSLAGQGAYEQYF
TRBV5-1	-	TRBJ2-3	once	TGCGCCAGCAGCTTCCGACAGGCCTCCAACACAGATACGCAGTATTTT	CASSFRQASNTDTQYF
TRBV9	-	TRBJ1-5	-	TGTGCCAGCAGCCTACAGGGTAATCAGCCCCAGCATTTT	CASSLQGNQPQHF
TRBV2	-	TRBJ1-2	-	TGTGCCAGCAGAACGACAGTAGATGGCTACACCTTC	CASRTTVDGYTF